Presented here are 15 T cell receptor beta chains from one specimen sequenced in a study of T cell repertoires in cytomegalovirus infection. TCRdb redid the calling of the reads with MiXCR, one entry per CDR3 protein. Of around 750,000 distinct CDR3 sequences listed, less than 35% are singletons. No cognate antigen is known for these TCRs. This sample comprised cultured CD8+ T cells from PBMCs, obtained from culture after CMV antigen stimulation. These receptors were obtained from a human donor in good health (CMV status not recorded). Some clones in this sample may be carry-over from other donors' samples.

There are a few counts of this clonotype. The CDR3 sequence is CASSFVGFKQGAAEQFF. The CDR3 nucleotides are TGTGCCAGCAGCTTCGTCGGGTTTAAACAGGGGGCGGCTGAGCAGTTCTTC. The chain employs TRBV7-3 and TRBJ2-1, with TRBD1 matching over 9 bases. This CDR3 has 17 amino acids. Looked up from germline, CDR1 is SGHTA and CDR2 is FQGTGA. V dropped 3 bases and J dropped 9; count of bases not matched to a gene: 15.

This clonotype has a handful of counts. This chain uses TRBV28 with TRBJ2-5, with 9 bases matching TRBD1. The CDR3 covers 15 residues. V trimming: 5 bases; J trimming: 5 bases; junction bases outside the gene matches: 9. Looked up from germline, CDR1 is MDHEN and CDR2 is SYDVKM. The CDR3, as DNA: TGTGCCAGCAGTCCGGGACAGGGAGGCAGGGAGACCCAGTACTTC. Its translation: CASSPGQGGRETQYF. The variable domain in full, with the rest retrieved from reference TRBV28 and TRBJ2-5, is DVKVTQSSRYLVKRTGEKVFLECVQDMDHENMFWYRQDPGLGLRLIYFSYDVKMKEKGDIPEGYSVSREKKERFSLILESASTNQTSMYLCASSPGQGGRETQYFGPGTRLLVL.

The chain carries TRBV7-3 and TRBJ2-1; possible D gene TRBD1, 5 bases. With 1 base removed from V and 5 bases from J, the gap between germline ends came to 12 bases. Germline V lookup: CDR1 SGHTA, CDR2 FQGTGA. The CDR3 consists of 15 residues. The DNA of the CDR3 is TGTGCCAGCAGCTTAATACGGCAGGGCCACAATGAGCAGTTCTTC. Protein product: CASSLIRQGHNEQFF.

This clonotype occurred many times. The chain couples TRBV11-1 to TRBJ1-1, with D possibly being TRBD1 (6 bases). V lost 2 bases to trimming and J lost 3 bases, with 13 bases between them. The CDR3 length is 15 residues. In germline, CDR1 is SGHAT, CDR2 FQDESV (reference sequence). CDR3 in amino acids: CASSLTAGADTEAFF. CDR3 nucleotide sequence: TGTGCCAGCAGCTTAACGGCGGGGGCGGACACTGAAGCTTTCTTT.

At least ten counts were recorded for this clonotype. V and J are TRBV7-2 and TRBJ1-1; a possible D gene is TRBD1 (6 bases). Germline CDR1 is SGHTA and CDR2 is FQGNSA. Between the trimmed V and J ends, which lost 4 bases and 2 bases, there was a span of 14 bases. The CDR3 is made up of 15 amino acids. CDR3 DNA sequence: TGTGCCAGCAGCTCCTCAGGGGAGGGAAACACTGAAGCTTTCTTT. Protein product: CASSSSGEGNTEAFF.

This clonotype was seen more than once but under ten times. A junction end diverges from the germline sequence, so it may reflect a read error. The CDR3 here is CASSGDKSNTGELFF. CDR3 coding DNA: TGTGCTAGCAGCGGTGACAAGTCGAACACCGGGGAGCTGTTTTTT. The V gene is TRBV7-6, the J gene TRBJ2-2, with D possibly being TRBD2 (5 bases). The CDR3 runs 15 residues. Germline V CDR1 and CDR2: SGHVS, FNYEAQ.

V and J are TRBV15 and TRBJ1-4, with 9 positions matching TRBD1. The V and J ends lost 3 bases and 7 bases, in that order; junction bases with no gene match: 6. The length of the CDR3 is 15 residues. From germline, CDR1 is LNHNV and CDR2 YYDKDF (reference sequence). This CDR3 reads CATSSMTGGSEKLFF. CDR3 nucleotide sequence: TGTGCCACCAGCAGTATGACAGGGGGAAGTGAAAAACTGTTTTTT.

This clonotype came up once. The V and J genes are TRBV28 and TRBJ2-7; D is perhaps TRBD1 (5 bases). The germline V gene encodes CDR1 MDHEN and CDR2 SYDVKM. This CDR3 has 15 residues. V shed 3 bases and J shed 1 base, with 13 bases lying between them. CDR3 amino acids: CASSFRGRPSYEQYV. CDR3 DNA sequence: TGTGCCAGCAGTTTTAGGGGTCGTCCTTCCTACGAGCAGTACGTC.

As DNA, the CDR3 is TGCAGTGCTAGAGATTATCAGGAGGGGAACTATGGCTACACCTTC. Its protein is CSARDYQEGNYGYTF. This sequence joins TRBV20-1 and TRBJ1-2; D may be TRBD1 (5 bases). Per germline, CDR1 DFQATT and CDR2 SNEGSKA (reference sequence). V shed 0 bases and J shed 2 bases, with 13 bases lying between them. The CDR3 contains 15 residues.

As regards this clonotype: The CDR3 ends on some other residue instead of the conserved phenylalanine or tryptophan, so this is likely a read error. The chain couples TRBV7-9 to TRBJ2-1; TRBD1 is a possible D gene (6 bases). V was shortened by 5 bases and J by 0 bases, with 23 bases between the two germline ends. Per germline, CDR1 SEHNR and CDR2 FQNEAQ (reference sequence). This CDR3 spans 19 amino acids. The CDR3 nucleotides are TGTGCCAGCAGCCGGAAGGGACGACAAAGGGGGTTCTCCTACAATGAGCAGTTCGTC. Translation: CASSRKGRQRGFSYNEQFV.

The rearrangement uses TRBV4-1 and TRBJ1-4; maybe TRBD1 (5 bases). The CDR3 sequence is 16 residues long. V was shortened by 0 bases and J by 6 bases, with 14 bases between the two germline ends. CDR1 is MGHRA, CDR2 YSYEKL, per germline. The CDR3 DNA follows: TGCGCCAGCAGCCAAGATAAGGGGCTATCGGATGAAAAACTGTTTTTT. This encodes CASSQDKGLSDEKLFF.

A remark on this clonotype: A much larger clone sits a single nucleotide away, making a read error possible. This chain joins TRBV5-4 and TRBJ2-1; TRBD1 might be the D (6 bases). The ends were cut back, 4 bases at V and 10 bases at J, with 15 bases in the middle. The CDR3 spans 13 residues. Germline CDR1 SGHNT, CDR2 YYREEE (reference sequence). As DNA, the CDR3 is TGTGCCAGCAGCAGGGGGAACTCAGGGGAGCAGTTCTTC. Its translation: CASSRGNSGEQFF.

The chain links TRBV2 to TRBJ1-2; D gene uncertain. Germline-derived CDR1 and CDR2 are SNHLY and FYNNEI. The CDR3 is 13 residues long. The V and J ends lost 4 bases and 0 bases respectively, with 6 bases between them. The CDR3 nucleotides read TGTGCCAGCAGTGGGAGGACTAACTATGGCTACACCTTC. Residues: CASSGRTNYGYTF.

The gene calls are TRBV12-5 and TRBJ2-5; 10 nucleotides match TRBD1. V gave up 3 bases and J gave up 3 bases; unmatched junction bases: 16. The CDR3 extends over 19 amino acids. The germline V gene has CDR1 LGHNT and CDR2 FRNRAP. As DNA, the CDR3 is TGTGCTAGTGGTTTCCTAACCGAAGGCCGGACAGGGGGTGAAGAGACCCAGTACTTC. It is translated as CASGFLTEGRTGGEETQYF.

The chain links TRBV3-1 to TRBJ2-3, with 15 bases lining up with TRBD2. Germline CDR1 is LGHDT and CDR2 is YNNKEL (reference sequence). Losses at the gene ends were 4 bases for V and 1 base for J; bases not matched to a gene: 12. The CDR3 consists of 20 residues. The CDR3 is CASSPLGLAGGVEGTDTQYF. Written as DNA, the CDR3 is TGTGCCAGCAGCCCTCTCGGACTAGCGGGGGGGGTAGAGGGCACAGATACGCAGTATTTT.